This is a list of T cell receptor beta chains from one sample in a study of blood T cell repertoires in COVID-19. The data were produced by immunoSEQ multiplex PCR, yet TCRdb's version contains in-frame clones alone and is incomplete. The repertoire holds 80,000 to 100,000 clones, with around nine tenths as singletons. Specimen: peripheral blood. The source of these receptors is a woman of 80 years or more with acute or convalescent COVID-19. CDR3s include the opening cysteine and the closing phenylalanine or tryptophan.

TRBV5-4	TRBJ2-1	CASSLALGTSSNEQFF
TRBV12-5	TRBJ1-4	CASGQGTVNEKLFF
TRBV2	TRBJ1-4	CASSENRDSEKLFF
TRBV28	TRBJ1-2	CASSHRGRANYGYTF
TRBV5-8	TRBJ2-1	CASSSWRGLYNEQFF
TRBV20-1	TRBJ1-2	CSARQAYGYTF
TRBV5-1	TRBJ1-1	CASSSQGGDTEAFF
TRBV6-1	TRBJ1-6	CASSEVRTAGRNSPLHF
TRBV14	TRBJ1-1	CASSPPDRVPTEAFF
TRBV6-1	TRBJ2-7	CASSEADEQYF
TRBV2	TRBJ2-5	CASSDPDLAGGGETQYF
TRBV14	TRBJ2-2	CASSHALGQGPGELFF
TRBV9	TRBJ2-1	CASSPRGWDYNEQFF
TRBV5-1	TRBJ2-7	CASSLTSGSNSYEQYF
TRBV6-2/TRBV6-3	TRBJ2-5	CASSSIRLARETQYF
TRBV15	TRBJ1-4	CATSRGPTVGNREKLFF
TRBV30	TRBJ1-1	CAWSDRSEAFF
TRBV6-5	TRBJ2-7	CASSSTLTGYEQYF
TRBV3-1/TRBV3-2	TRBJ1-5	CASSQAGQPQHF
TRBV7-2	TRBJ2-5	CASSFPGLAGAGQETQYF
TRBV9	TRBJ2-1	CASSTRTSGGDEQFF
TRBV10-3	TRBJ2-5	CAISETSGGETQYF
TRBV13	TRBJ2-7	CASSPERGASYEQYF
TRBV6-5	TRBJ2-7	CASSYGTGGSEQYF
TRBV15	TRBJ2-7	CATSREDSGDYEQYF
TRBV7-8	TRBJ1-2	CASSPRDRFRGYTF
TRBV5-1	TRBJ2-7	CASSLAETFYEQYF
TRBV7-9	TRBJ2-7	CASSLGVGAGTGGYEQYF
TRBV5-1	TRBJ2-5	CASSSLSETQYF
TRBV15	TRBJ2-7	CATSRGVAPGGYEQYF
TRBV5-5	TRBJ1-6	CASSLGLRSLHF
TRBV10-3	TRBJ2-1	CAISDQRGGYNEQFF
TRBV4-1	TRBJ1-1	CASSQEGTANTEAFF
TRBV27	TRBJ2-1	CASSRRQGNNEQFF
TRBV4-1	TRBJ1-5	CASSSEGRGPQHF
TRBV30	TRBJ1-4	CAWSVRTGQMEKLFF
TRBV2	TRBJ1-6	CAGGRFSSYNSPLHF
TRBV11-3	TRBJ2-5	CASSLPTDRVQETQYF
TRBV10-3	TRBJ1-6	CAISSDRGSPLHF
TRBV5-1	TRBJ1-2	CASSPGQTNYGYTF
TRBV9	TRBJ1-6	CASSPGTGVLGGPLHF
TRBV10-3	TRBJ1-5	CAIKAGPYSNQPQHF
TRBV6-5	TRBJ1-2	CATTYYGYTF
TRBV5-5	TRBJ1-6	CASSPDRGNSPLHF
TRBV19	TRBJ2-1	CASSIVIYNEQFF
TRBV5-4	TRBJ2-5	CASSFRDRGETQYF
TRBV7-2	TRBJ2-3	CASSLAGGRVTDTQYF
TRBV6-5	TRBJ1-5	CASSSGGSGQPQHF
TRBV9	TRBJ1-4	CASSAYQGLGEKLFF
TRBV5-4	TRBJ2-1	CASSPTPGTSGGNNEQFF
TRBV7-9	TRBJ1-5	CASSSGQGWDQPQHF
TRBV30	TRBJ1-4	CAWSGGTGKLFF
TRBV5-1	TRBJ1-1	CASSGGQGTLNTEAFF
TRBV28	TRBJ2-7	CASSLIGQTRSYEQYF
TRBV5-3	TRBJ1-5	CARSPTGGVNQPQHF
TRBV9	TRBJ2-3	CASSVGGTSGGSTQYF
TRBV7-3	TRBJ1-5	CASSLGQFSRGDQPQHF
TRBV2	TRBJ2-7	CASRIRTGWNYEQYF
TRBV19	TRBJ1-2	CASNDRGGRIGYTF